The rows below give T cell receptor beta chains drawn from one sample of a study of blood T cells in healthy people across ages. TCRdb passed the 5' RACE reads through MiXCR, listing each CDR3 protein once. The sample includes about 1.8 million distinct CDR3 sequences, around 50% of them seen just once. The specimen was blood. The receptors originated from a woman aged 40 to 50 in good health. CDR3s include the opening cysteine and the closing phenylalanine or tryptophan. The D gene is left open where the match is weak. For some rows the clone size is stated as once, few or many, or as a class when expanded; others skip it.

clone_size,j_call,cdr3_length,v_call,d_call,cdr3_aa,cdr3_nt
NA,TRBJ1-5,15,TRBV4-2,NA,CASSDNRANNQPQHF,TGTGCCAGCAGTGACAACCGGGCCAACAATCAGCCCCAGCATTTT
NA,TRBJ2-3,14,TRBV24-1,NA,CATSAIGSTDTQYF,TGTGCCACCTCGGCTATAGGAAGCACAGATACGCAGTATTTT
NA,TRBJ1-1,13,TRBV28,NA,CASSLTRRAEAFF,TGTGCCAGCAGCCTAACTAGGAGGGCTGAAGCTTTCTTT
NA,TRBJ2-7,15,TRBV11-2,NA,CASSLDRGTGNEQYF,TGTGCCAGCAGCTTAGATAGGGGGACTGGCAATGAGCAGTACTTC
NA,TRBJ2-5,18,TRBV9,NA,CASALQGGGSGGQETQYF,TGTGCCAGCGCCCTACAGGGGGGGGGTAGCGGGGGACAAGAGACCCAGTACTTC
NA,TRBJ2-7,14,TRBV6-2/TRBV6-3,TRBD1,CATQDRSSPYEQYF,TGTGCCACACAGGACAGGTCAAGCCCCTACGAGCAGTACTTC
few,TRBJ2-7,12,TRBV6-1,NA,CAAGQTSYEQYF,TGTGCCGCGGGACAGACCTCCTACGAGCAGTACTTC
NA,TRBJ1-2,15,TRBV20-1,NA,CSARDPPQGVSGYTF,TGCAGTGCTAGAGATCCCCCGCAGGGCGTTTCTGGCTACACCTTC
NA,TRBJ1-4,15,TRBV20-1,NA,CSARDPNGVNEKLFF,TGCAGTGCTAGAGATCCGAACGGAGTCAATGAAAAACTGTTTTTT
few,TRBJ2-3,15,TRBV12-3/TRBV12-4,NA,CASSLAGIRGDTQYF,TGTGCCAGCAGTTTAGCGGGGATCCGCGGGGATACGCAGTATTTT
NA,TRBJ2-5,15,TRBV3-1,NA,CASSRRQQGPETQYF,TGTGCCAGCAGCCGCCGACAACAGGGCCCAGAGACCCAGTACTTC
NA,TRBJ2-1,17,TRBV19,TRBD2,CASSIDSGGPWRNEQFF,TGTGCCAGTAGTATAGATAGCGGGGGGCCCTGGAGGAATGAGCAGTTCTTC
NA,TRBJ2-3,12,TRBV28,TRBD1,CASRTGGHTQYF,TGTGCCAGCAGGACAGGGGGTCATACGCAGTATTTT
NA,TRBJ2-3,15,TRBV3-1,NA,CASSQRGRNTDTQYF,TGTGCCAGCAGCCAACGAGGGAGGAACACAGATACGCAGTATTTT
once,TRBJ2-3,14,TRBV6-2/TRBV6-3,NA,CASSPVGYPDTQYF,TGTGCCAGCAGTCCCGTGGGGTACCCAGATACGCAGTATTTT
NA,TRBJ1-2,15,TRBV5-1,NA,CASSLQAGHYYGYTF,TGCGCCAGCAGCTTGCAGGCGGGACACTACTATGGCTACACCTTC
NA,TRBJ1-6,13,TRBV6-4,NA,CASSGVANSPLHF,TGTGCCAGCAGTGGGGTAGCTAATTCACCCCTCCACTTT
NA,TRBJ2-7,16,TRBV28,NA,CASSSPPGLSSYEQYF,TGTGCCAGCAGTTCACCCCCGGGCCTCAGCTCCTACGAGCAGTACTTC
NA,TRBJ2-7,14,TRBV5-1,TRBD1,CASSPGGMYNEQYF,TGCGCCAGCAGCCCAGGGGGCATGTACAATGAGCAGTACTTC
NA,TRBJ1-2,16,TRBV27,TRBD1,CASSSYGGQVSYGYTF,TGTGCCAGTAGTTCCTATGGGGGACAGGTGTCTTATGGCTACACCTTC
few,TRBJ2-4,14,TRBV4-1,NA,CASSPIRGGNIQYF,TGCGCCAGCAGCCCTATAAGAGGAGGGAACATTCAGTACTTC
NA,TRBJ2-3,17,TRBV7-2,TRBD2,CASSLQGLAGWTDTQYF,TGTGCCAGCAGCTTACAGGGACTAGCGGGATGGACAGATACGCAGTATTTT
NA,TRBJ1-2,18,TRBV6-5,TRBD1,CASSYSSRTGPTNYGYTF,TGTGCCAGCAGTTACTCATCGAGGACAGGGCCGACCAACTATGGCTACACCTTC
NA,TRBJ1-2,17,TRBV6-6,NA,CASELLAGGEGIYGYTF,TGTGCCAGCGAGTTACTGGCCGGAGGGGAAGGGATCTATGGCTACACCTTC
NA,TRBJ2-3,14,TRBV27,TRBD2,CASSIAGRTDTQYF,TGTGCCAGCAGTATAGCGGGGCGCACAGATACGCAGTATTTT
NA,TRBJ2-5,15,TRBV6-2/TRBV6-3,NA,CASSYFVAVGNEQYF,TGTGCCAGCAGTTACTTCGTAGCGGTGGGCAATGAGCAGTACTTC